Described below is a single TCR beta chain sequence and its context. These data originate in a study of T cells in narcolepsy. The germline CDR1 and CDR2 sequences are SGHKS and YYEKEE (reference sequence). The CDR3 covers 15 residues. Trimming removed 3 bases from V and 8 bases from J, with 19 bases in between. Here immunoSEQ multiplex PCR was the method, and the copy in TCRdb shows in-frame clones only, minus some. Of some 19,000 clones in the sample, around 84% were seen once. The chain links TRBV5-5 to TRBJ2-3; TRBD2 might be the D (5 bases). The specimen was memory (CD45RA-) CD4+ T cells from blood. The receptor was isolated from a human donor in good health. CDR3 sequence (DNA): TGTGCCAGCAGCTCCCCCCGGGAAATGGTGTCTACGCAGTATTTT. Translation: CASSSPREMVSTQYF.